One and the same sample provided the 25 T cell receptor beta chains below, sequenced in a study of beta chain features in type 1 diabetes (dated by TCRdb to about 2018). The library was prepared using the immunoSEQ multiplex PCR assay. The High Capacity cDNA Reverse Transcription Kit was used to reverse transcribe all of the isolated RNA, meaning that expressed TCRB transcripts were what got sequenced. TCRdb limited this immuneACCESS table to in-frame rearrangements with V and J called. A share of clones is missing; checked studies link under half to unresolved V genes, and the rest is unexplained. This sample lists 300,000 or so clones; under 8.5% were detected once. The ten largest account for less than 0.45% of the sample. Input material: central memory CD4+ T cells from blood. All receptors derive from a woman younger than 35 in good health.

The CDR3 coding sequence is TGTGCCAGCAGCCCCAGGGTAGCTAACTATGGCTACACCTTC. Residues: CASSPRVANYGYTF. The rearrangement uses TRBV5-6 and TRBJ1-2; perhaps TRBD1 as D (5 bases). Germline values: CDR1 SGHDT, CDR2 YYEEEE. This CDR3 is 14 amino acids long. The V end was cut by 4 bases, the J end by 0 bases, with 10 bases between.

The rearrangement joins TRBV18 to TRBJ2-1, with 12 bases identical to TRBD2. The J segment lost 3 bases and the V segment lost 3 bases, leaving 0 bases of the junction unmatched. The CDR3 is 15 amino acids. CDR1 and CDR2 from the germline V gene are KGHSH and LQKENI. This CDR3 is CASSPGLAGYNEQFF. In nucleotides, the CDR3 is TGTGCCAGCTCACCGGGACTAGCGGGCTACAATGAGCAGTTCTTC. The complete variable domain, with remaining parts taken from reference TRBV18 and TRBJ2-1, reads NAGVMQNPRHLVRRRGQEARLRCSPMKGHSHVYWYRQLPEEGLKFMVYLQKENIIDESGMPKERFSAEFPKEGPSILRIQQVVRGDSAAYFCASSPGLAGYNEQFFGPGTRLTVL.

The chain combines TRBV18 with TRBJ2-3; no clear D. Germline V gene data show CDR1 as KGHSH and CDR2 as LQKENI. The V gene lost 3 bases and the J gene lost 1 base, with 11 bases spanning the gap. The CDR3 loop spans 15 amino acids. CDR3 residues: CASSPSGVGTDTQYF. In DNA, the CDR3 is TGTGCCAGCTCACCCTCAGGAGTAGGCACAGATACGCAGTATTTT.

This clone was picked up a small number of times. This chain uses TRBV11-2 with TRBJ1-5, with unresolved D. Trimming took 5 bases from V and 7 from J, leaving 12 bases between them. Germline V gives CDR1 SGHAT, CDR2 FQNNGV. The CDR3 length is 13 residues. DNA of the CDR3: TGTGCCAGCAGCCAAGAGCGCAGGCAGCCCCAGCATTTT. It specifies CASSQERRQPQHF.

This clone has more than one count but fewer than ten. DNA of the CDR3: TGTGCCAGCAGCAACCCGGGACTAGGGCACTACGAGCAGTACTTC. This codes for CASSNPGLGHYEQYF. This chain connects TRBV11-1 to TRBJ2-7, with 8 positions matching TRBD2. The CDR3 contains 15 residues. The germline V gene encodes CDR1 SGHAT and CDR2 FQDESV (reference sequence). The V segment lost 5 bases and the J segment 3 bases; nucleotides outside the gene matches: 9.

The gene calls are TRBV6-5 and TRBJ2-7, with D perhaps matching TRBD2 (5 bases). This CDR3 has 13 residues. Germline V gene lookup returns CDR1 MNHEY and CDR2 SVGAGI. The V end was cut by 6 bases, the J end by 3 bases, with 12 bases between. The CDR3 here is CASRPGINYEQYF. CDR3 bases: TGTGCCAGCAGGCCCGGGATAAACTACGAGCAGTACTTC.

V is TRBV28 and J is TRBJ2-7; D remains ambiguous. Looked up from germline, CDR1 is MDHEN and CDR2 is SYDVKM. V was shortened by 5 bases and J by 7 bases, with 15 bases between the two germline ends. The CDR3 length is 13 residues. The CDR3: CASSLPPTSEQYF. The CDR3 nucleotides are TGTGCCAGCAGTCTCCCTCCGACATCTGAGCAGTACTTC.

This clone came up a few times. This rearrangement joins TRBV5-1 to TRBJ1-5; no definite D call. Trimming shortened V by 1 base and J by 7 bases, and 12 bases separated the two germline ends. The CDR3 sequence is 14 residues long. From germline, CDR1 is SGHRS and CDR2 YFSETQ. The CDR3 region has the DNA TGCGCCAGCAGCTTGACCGACGGAGGCCAGCCCCAGCATTTT. As protein: CASSLTDGGQPQHF. Combining the CDR3 with reference TRBV5-1 and TRBJ1-5 gives the whole variable domain KAGVTQTPRYLIKTRGQQVTLSCSPISGHRSVSWYQQTPGQGLQFLFEYFSETQRNKGNFPGRFSGRQFSNSRSEMNVSTLELGDSALYLCASSLTDGGQPQHFGDGTRLSIL.

The chain carries TRBV7-3 and TRBJ1-2; 7 bases are a match to TRBD1. This CDR3 comprises 13 residues. Germline values: CDR1 SGHTA, CDR2 FQGTGA. The ends lost 5 bases at V and 2 bases at J; junction bases unmatched: 2. The CDR3 coding sequence is TGTGCCAGCAGCACGGGACAGAACTATGGCTACACCTTC. Protein: CASSTGQNYGYTF.

This clone was seen a handful of times. This chain links TRBV9 with TRBJ1-1; no definite D call. V was clipped by 0 bases and J by 0 bases, with 3 bases between them. Per germline, CDR1 SGDLS and CDR2 YYNGEE. This CDR3 is built from 13 residues. CDR3 protein: CASSVGMNTEAFF. DNA for the CDR3: TGTGCCAGCAGCGTAGGAATGAACACTGAAGCTTTCTTT. The full variable domain, its missing parts supplied by reference TRBV9 and TRBJ1-1, is DSGVTQTPKHLITATGQRVTLRCSPRSGDLSVYWYQQSLDQGLQFLIQYYNGEERAKGNILERFSAQQFPDLHSELNLSSLELGDSALYFCASSVGMNTEAFFGQGTRLTVV.

The chain joins TRBV5-6 to TRBJ2-1; 9 positions match TRBD2. The germline gives CDR1 SGHDT, CDR2 YYEEEE. J gave up 0 bases and V 0 bases, and 4 bases lay outside the gene matches. The length of the CDR3 is 17 residues. The CDR3 here is CASSLEQLAGSYNEQFF. For the CDR3, the DNA is TGTGCCAGCAGCTTGGAACAACTAGCGGGCTCCTACAATGAGCAGTTCTTC. Full variable domain (remainder filled in from reference TRBV5-6 and TRBJ2-1): DAGVTQSPTHLIKTRGQQVTLRCSPKSGHDTVSWYQQALGQGPQFIFQYYEEEERQRGNFPDRFSGHQFPNYSSELNVNALLLGDSALYLCASSLEQLAGSYNEQFFGPGTRLTVL.

The chain is built from TRBV4-2 and TRBJ2-3, with D tentatively TRBD1 (5 bases). The CDR3 is made up of 15 amino acids. Germline CDR1 is LGHNA and CDR2 is YNFKEQ. Trimming removed 0 bases at V and 5 bases at J, with 12 bases between. The CDR3, as DNA: TGTGCCAGCAGCCAAGACAGGAGACAGCGAGATACGCAGTATTTT. Protein: CASSQDRRQRDTQYF.

This clone has more than one count but fewer than ten. The chain employs TRBV28 and TRBJ1-2, with 7 bases lining up with TRBD1. The germline V gene has CDR1 MDHEN and CDR2 SYDVKM. Trimming cost V 5 bases and J 13 bases; bases outside gene matches: 10. The length of the CDR3 is 12 residues. CDR3 amino acids: CASSPWDSRLTF. The CDR3 nucleotides are TGTGCCAGCAGTCCCTGGGACAGCCGCCTCACCTTC.

The chain uses TRBV27 and TRBJ2-5; the D gene is possibly TRBD1 (6 bases). Germline V gene data show CDR1 as MNHEY and CDR2 as SMNVEV (reference sequence). The CDR3 runs 14 residues. Trimming removed 10 bases at V and 5 bases at J, with 20 bases between. CDR3 residues: CATKFRGSGETQYF. CDR3 in DNA: TGTGCCACCAAATTTAGGGGGAGTGGGGAGACCCAGTACTTC.

This clone was seen only a few times. The chain combines TRBV6-1 with TRBJ2-3, with D possibly being TRBD1 (6 bases). Trimming left V 5 bases short and J 0 bases short, with 9 bases between. Germline V lookup: CDR1 MNHNS, CDR2 SASEGT. The CDR3 spans 14 residues. CDR3 sequence (DNA): TGTGCCAGCAGTTTCGGACAGAGCACAGATACGCAGTATTTT. It is translated as CASSFGQSTDTQYF.

In this sample, this clone turned up many times. This sequence joins TRBV14 and TRBJ2-3; no clear D. The CDR3 spans 15 residues. V lost 2 bases and J 2 bases, leaving 11 bases between the germline ends. Germline assignment: CDR1 SGHDN and CDR2 FVKESK. The CDR3 bases are TGTGCCAGCAGCCAACGGAGTGGACCCACAGATACGCAGTATTTT. As protein: CASSQRSGPTDTQYF.

This chain links TRBV7-2 with TRBJ2-5; perhaps TRBD1 as D (6 bases). The CDR3 contains 15 residues. V was pared by 4 bases and J by 5 bases, with 17 bases between. CDR1 is SGHTA, CDR2 FQGNSA, per germline. The CDR3 protein is CASSSTGSRRETQYF. The DNA for the CDR3 is TGTGCCAGCAGCTCCACAGGGTCCCGCCGGGAGACCCAGTACTTC.

This clone has just a few counts. In DNA, the CDR3 is TGTGCCAGCTCCGACAGGGGCCAAGAGACCCAGTACTTC. This sequence encodes CASSDRGQETQYF. The chain joins TRBV18 to TRBJ2-5; TRBD1 matches at 8 bases. The ends lost 6 bases at V and 1 base at J; junction bases unmatched: 1. From germline, CDR1 is KGHSH and CDR2 LQKENI. This CDR3 spans 13 amino acids.

This clone came up a few times. The chain uses TRBV7-3 and TRBJ2-5; maybe TRBD2 (6 bases). This CDR3 is 15 amino acids long. Germline-derived CDR1 and CDR2 are SGHTA and FQGTGA. V was shortened by 5 bases and J by 5 bases, with 18 bases between the two germline ends. Here the CDR3 DNA reads TGTGCCAGCAGCCAAACCGGAGGGCCCCGGGAGACCCAGTACTTC. This gives the protein CASSQTGGPRETQYF.

This clone was found a few times. This specimen includes other DNA sequences encoding the same CDR3. CDR3: CASSLASPSYEQYF. In DNA form, the CDR3 reads TGTGCCAGCTCCTTGGCGTCCCCCTCCTACGAGCAGTACTTC. This chain uses TRBV7-2 with TRBJ2-7; no clear D gene. CDR3 length equals 14 residues. Germline V gene data show CDR1 as SGHTA and CDR2 as FQGNSA. Trimming cost V 8 bases and J 0 bases, with 14 bases left between them.

This rearrangement joins TRBV2 to TRBJ2-1, with 13 nucleotides matching TRBD2. Germline CDR1 is SNHLY and CDR2 is FYNNEI. This CDR3 spans 18 amino acids. Losses at the gene ends were 5 bases for V and 4 bases for J; bases not matched to a gene: 11. CDR3 residues: CASSLPGLAGPSYNEQFF. The CDR3 DNA reads TGTGCCAGCAGTCTACCGGGACTAGCGGGACCGTCTTACAATGAGCAGTTCTTC.

J is TRBJ1-2 and V is TRBV19; a possible D gene is TRBD1 (5 bases). V lost 5 bases to trimming and J lost 3 bases, with 19 bases between them. In germline, CDR1 is LNHDA, CDR2 SQIVND (reference sequence). CDR3 size: 16 residues. The CDR3 loop reads CASSGGTAIGHYGYTF. Written as DNA, the CDR3 is TGTGCCAGTAGTGGTGGGACCGCTATAGGGCACTATGGCTACACCTTC.

This clone was detected only a few times. This chain uses TRBV7-2 with TRBJ2-3; D uncertain. The CDR3 runs 13 residues. The V gene lost 5 bases and the J gene lost 4 bases, with 10 bases spanning the gap. Germline CDR1 reads SGHTA; CDR2 reads FQGNSA. This CDR3 reads CASSPTVPDTQYF. The CDR3 nucleotides read TGTGCCAGCAGCCCAACAGTCCCAGATACGCAGTATTTT.

In its sample, this clone was seen a few times. V gene TRBV6-6 combines with J gene TRBJ1-3; 8 nucleotides match TRBD1. CDR3 length: 15 amino acids. Germline-derived CDR1 and CDR2 are MNHNY and SVGAGI (reference sequence). Trimming at V came to 2 bases and at J to 4 bases, leaving 4 bases not matched to a gene. The CDR3 sequence is CASSYDRGSGNTIYF. In nucleotides, the CDR3 is TGTGCCAGCAGTTACGACAGGGGAAGCGGAAACACCATATATTTT.

This clone was seen more than once but under ten times. The V gene is TRBV6-5, the J gene TRBJ1-1, with a tentative D call TRBD1 (5 bases). The germline V gene encodes CDR1 MNHEY and CDR2 SVGAGI. CDR3 length: 15 amino acids. The germline V and J ends were trimmed by 3 bases and 2 bases, with 13 bases remaining between them. The CDR3 reads CASSYTPGPNTEAFF. The CDR3 nucleotides are TGTGCCAGCAGTTATACCCCAGGGCCCAACACTGAAGCTTTCTTT.